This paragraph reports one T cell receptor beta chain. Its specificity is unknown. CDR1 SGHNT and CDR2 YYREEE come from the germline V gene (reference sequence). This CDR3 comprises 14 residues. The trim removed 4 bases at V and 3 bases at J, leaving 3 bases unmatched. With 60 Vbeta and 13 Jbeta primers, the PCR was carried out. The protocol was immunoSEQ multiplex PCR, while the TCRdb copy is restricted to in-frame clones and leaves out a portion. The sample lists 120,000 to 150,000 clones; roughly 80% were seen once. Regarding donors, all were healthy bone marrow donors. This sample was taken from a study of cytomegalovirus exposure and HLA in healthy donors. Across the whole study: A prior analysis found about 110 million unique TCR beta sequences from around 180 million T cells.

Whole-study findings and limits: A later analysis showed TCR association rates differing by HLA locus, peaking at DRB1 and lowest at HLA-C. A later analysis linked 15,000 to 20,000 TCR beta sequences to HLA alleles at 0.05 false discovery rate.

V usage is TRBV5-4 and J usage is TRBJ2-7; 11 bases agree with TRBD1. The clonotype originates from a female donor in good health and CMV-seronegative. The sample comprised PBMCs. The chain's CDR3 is CASSGQGANYEQYF. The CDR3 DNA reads TGTGCCAGCAGCGGACAGGGGGCTAACTACGAGCAGTACTTC.